This is a list of T cell receptor beta chains from one sample in a study of T-cell memory formation after mild COVID-19. MiXCR, applied by TCRdb to the 5' RACE reads, yields one record per CDR3 protein. The table includes 500,000 to 650,000 distinct CDR3 sequences, 20% to 25% detected once. The sequencing input was PBMCs or a T cell subset sorted from them (not recorded which). These receptor sequences come from an adult woman who had mild COVID-19 (a few samples of this study predate the infection). Cell type and time point are not known. Both conserved end residues are part of each CDR3. D genes are given only for firm matches. Size tells how often a clone was seen (once, few, many) or the class of an expanded clone, and some rows leave it out.

-	TRBV6-2/TRBV6-3	few	TRBJ2-1	CASSYLGYEQFF	TGTGCCAGCAGTTACCTGGGGTATGAGCAGTTCTTC
-	TRBV6-5	-	TRBJ2-5	CASSYIGRGEETQYF	TGTGCCAGCAGTTATATAGGAAGGGGGGAAGAGACCCAGTACTTC
TRBD1	TRBV5-4	once	TRBJ1-1	CASSSTGGPEAFF	TGTGCCAGCAGTTCTACAGGGGGACCTGAAGCTTTCTTT
-	TRBV7-1	once	TRBJ2-7	CASSSGTLCGEQYF	TGTGCCAGCAGCTCCGGGACCCTCTGCGGGGAGCAGTACTTC
TRBD2	TRBV4-1	-	TRBJ2-1	CASSQRLAEELNEQFF	TGCGCCAGCAGCCAAAGACTAGCGGAGGAACTTAATGAGCAGTTCTTC
TRBD1	TRBV6-2/TRBV6-3	few	TRBJ1-2	CASRTGTVSRGYTF	TGTGCCAGCAGGACTGGGACAGTGTCGCGGGGCTACACCTTC
-	TRBV7-2	-	TRBJ1-2	CASRETEVNYGYTF	TGTGCCAGCCGCGAGACAGAAGTCAACTATGGCTACACCTTC
-	TRBV24-1	-	TRBJ2-7	CATSGGESYEQYF	TGTGCCACCAGTGGGGGTGAATCCTACGAGCAGTACTTC
TRBD1	TRBV12-3/TRBV12-4	many	TRBJ1-4	CASSFTGGYEKLFF	TGTGCCAGCAGCTTCACAGGGGGTTATGAAAAACTGTTTTTT
TRBD1	TRBV15	-	TRBJ1-1	CATSRRTGGTEAFF	TGTGCCACCAGCAGACGTACAGGGGGCACTGAAGCTTTCTTT
-	TRBV29-1	few	TRBJ2-1	CSVEGTAYNEQFF	TGCAGCGTTGAAGGGACGGCCTACAATGAGCAGTTCTTC
-	TRBV4-1	-	TRBJ2-3	CASSQDRAASTDTQYF	TGCGCCAGCAGCCAAGATCGGGCAGCTAGCACAGATACGCAGTATTTT
TRBD1	TRBV2	-	TRBJ2-7	CASSEGQAPVYEQYF	TGTGCCAGCAGTGAGGGACAGGCCCCTGTGTACGAGCAGTACTTC
-	TRBV29-1	-	TRBJ2-3	CSVVPPSGEGDTQYF	TGCAGCGTTGTACCCCCTTCGGGCGAGGGAGATACGCAGTATTTT
-	TRBV7-9	few	TRBJ2-5	CASSSRGGEETQYF	TGTGCCAGCAGCTCCAGAGGGGGAGAAGAGACCCAGTACTTC
-	TRBV7-9	many	TRBJ1-2	CASSTEEPLRGYTF	TGTGCCAGCAGCACGGAGGAACCACTAAGGGGCTACACCTTC
-	TRBV4-1	-	TRBJ2-5	CASSHVPTGPQETQYF	TGCGCCAGCAGCCACGTCCCAACGGGACCCCAAGAGACCCAGTACTTC
-	TRBV5-1	-	TRBJ2-7	CASSSDAGAYYEQYF	TGCGCCAGCAGCTCGGACGCGGGGGCTTACTACGAGCAGTACTTC
TRBD2	TRBV6-6	once	TRBJ2-7	CASSYSQLAGSYSYEQYF	TGTGCCAGCAGCTACTCGCAACTAGCGGGGTCGTACTCCTACGAGCAGTACTTC
-	TRBV4-3	-	TRBJ2-1	CASSQDTGYNEQFF	TGCGCCAGCAGCCAAGATACGGGTTACAATGAGCAGTTCTTC